This T cell receptor beta chain was sequenced for a study of blood T cells in healthy people across ages. Germline values: CDR1 SGHNT, CDR2 YENEEA. With 5 bases removed from V and 6 bases from J, the gap between germline ends came to 11 bases. This CDR3 spans 13 amino acids. A sample-barcoded 5' primer and a J-beta primer mix were used in a second PCR of about 7 to 12 cycles. All cDNA molecules were each tagged by a template-switch adaptor with 12 random nucleotides. The yield of each sample was at least 3 million CDR3-containing paired-end reads. TCRdb analysed the 5' RACE reads with MiXCR anew, one entry per CDR3 protein. The sample carries some 710,000 distinct CDR3 sequences, around 50% recorded once.

The chain couples TRBV11-3 to TRBJ2-1; no reliable D call. Sample: blood. The TCR was taken from a man older than 75 in good health. CDR3 DNA: TGTGCCAGCAGCCAGCCGGGCCGCAATGAGCAGTTCTTC. This sequence encodes CASSQPGRNEQFF.